This TCR beta chain was retrieved from a study of shared clonotypes between healthy human individuals. Findings and caveats of the study: Sequencing of the sorted subsets was shown by rarefaction to be incomplete despite large depth.

Points on this clone: The antigen is undetermined.

Naive CD8 cells comprised CD45RO-negative, CCR7-positively selected cells, excluding terminally differentiated effector memory CD45RA+ cells. CDR3 length equals 14 residues. Between the trimmed V and J ends, which lost 1 base and 8 bases, there was a span of 12 bases. Per germline, CDR1 MGHRA and CDR2 YSYEKL. The assay was carried out at the deep level. Sequencing was performed with immunoSEQ multiplex PCR; in TCRdb, only in-frame clones are kept and a portion is missing. This table holds about 590,000 clones, nearly 97% found once. The V gene is TRBV4-1, the J gene TRBJ2-1, with a possible D match to TRBD2 (6 bases). This receptor was obtained from a young woman in good health. Sequencing input: naive CD8+ T cells sorted from blood. The DNA for the CDR3 is TGCGCCAGCAGCCAAGGGACTAACGTACATGAGCAGTTCTTC. Its translation: CASSQGTNVHEQFF.